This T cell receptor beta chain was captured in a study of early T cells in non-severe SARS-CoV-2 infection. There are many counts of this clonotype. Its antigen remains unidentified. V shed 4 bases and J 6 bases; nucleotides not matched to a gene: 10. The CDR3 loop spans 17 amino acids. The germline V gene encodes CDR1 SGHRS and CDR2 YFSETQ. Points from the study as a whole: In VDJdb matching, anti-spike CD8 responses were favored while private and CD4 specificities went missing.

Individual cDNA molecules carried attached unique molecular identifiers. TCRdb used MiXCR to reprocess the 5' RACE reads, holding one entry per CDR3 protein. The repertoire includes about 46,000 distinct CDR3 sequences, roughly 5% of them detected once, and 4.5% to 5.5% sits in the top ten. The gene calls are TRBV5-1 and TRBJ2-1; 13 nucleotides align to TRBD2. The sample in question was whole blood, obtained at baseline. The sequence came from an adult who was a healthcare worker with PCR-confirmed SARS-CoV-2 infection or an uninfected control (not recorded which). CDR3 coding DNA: TGCGCCAGCAGCGTACCCGTACTAGCGGGAGGGGGCAATGAGCAGTTCTTC. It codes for CASSVPVLAGGGNEQFF.